A single sample gave rise to the 30 T cell receptor beta chains below, sequenced in a study of blood T cells in healthy people across ages. Next came a second PCR, run for about 6 to 11 cycles, which used a sample-barcoded 5' primer along with a J-beta primer mix. TCRdb ran MiXCR on the 5' RACE reads and lists one entry per CDR3 protein. Of some 1.5 million distinct CDR3 sequences in the sample, approximately 43% were seen once. Sequenced input: blood. The receptors originated from a woman aged 18-29 years in good health.

The rearrangement joins TRBV6-2 or TRBV6-3 to TRBJ1-4; D possibly corresponds to TRBD1 (6 bases). The CDR3 consists of 16 residues. V was shortened by 0 bases and J by 7 bases, with 15 bases between the two germline ends. Per the germline V gene, CDR1 is MNHEY and CDR2 is SVGEGT. The CDR3 sequence: CASSYSTGTIIEKLFF. Here the CDR3 DNA reads TGTGCCAGCAGTTACTCCACCGGGACAATCATTGAAAAACTGTTTTTT.

The rearrangement joins TRBV12-3 or TRBV12-4 to TRBJ1-2; a possible D gene is TRBD1 (5 bases). The V and J ends lost 5 bases and 10 bases respectively, with 17 bases between them. The CDR3 runs 13 residues. CDR3 in DNA: TGTGCCAGCAGTCGCACTGGACATGTCTCCTACACCTTC. As protein: CASSRTGHVSYTF.

In its sample, this clonotype was seen a few times. The V gene is TRBV20-1, the J gene TRBJ2-4; D perhaps matches TRBD1 (5 bases). The CDR3 is 13 amino acids. The germline CDR1 and CDR2 sequences are DFQATT and SNEGSKA (reference sequence). V was clipped by 4 bases and J by 2 bases, with 9 bases between them. DNA for the CDR3: TGCAGTGCTATCAGGGTATCCAAAAACATTCAGTACTTC. Protein sequence: CSAIRVSKNIQYF.

About this clonotype itself: The junction differs from germline at one of its ends, possibly a read error. The chain is built from TRBV28 and TRBJ2-3; D is perhaps TRBD2 (6 bases). CDR3 size: 13 residues. Germline V gives CDR1 MDHEN, CDR2 SYDVKM. CDR3 sequence reads: CASSRDLTDMQYF. For the CDR3, the DNA is TGTGCCAGCAGCCGGGACTTAACAGATATGCAGTATTTT.

Notes on this clonotype: One end of the junction is discordant with germline, which a read error may explain. The chain couples TRBV4-3 to TRBJ2-3; D uncertain. The CDR3 runs to 16 residues. Germline CDR1 reads LGHNA; CDR2 reads YSLEER. The CDR3, as DNA: TGCGCCAGCAGCCAAGACCGTCCCGTCGGCACAGATACGCGGTATTTT. Its protein is CASSQDRPVGTDTRYF.

J is TRBJ1-2 and V is TRBV29-1; 9 bases align to TRBD1. Germline CDR1 SQVTM, CDR2 ANQGSEA. With 7 bases clipped from V and 8 bases from J, the junction kept 11 bases outside the gene matches. CDR3 size: 13 residues. CDR3 sequence: CSAAGDREGGYTF. Written as DNA, the CDR3 is TGCAGCGCCGCGGGGGACAGGGAAGGCGGCTACACCTTC.

The rearrangement uses TRBV6-5 and TRBJ2-3; no clear D. CDR1 is MNHEY, CDR2 SVGAGI, per germline. The CDR3 covers 13 residues. Trimming stripped 2 bases from V and 5 bases from J, with 8 bases between. Written as DNA, the CDR3 is TGTGCCAGCAGTTACCGTCACGGAGATACGCAGTATTTT. As protein: CASSYRHGDTQYF.

This chain uses TRBV3-1 with TRBJ2-7, with TRBD2 matching over 7 bases. V lost 8 bases and J lost 6; bases outside the gene matches: 10. The germline V gene has CDR1 LGHDT and CDR2 YNNKEL (reference sequence). The CDR3 is 13 residues long. CDR3 DNA: TGTGCCAGCGGCAAAGTGGGAGGGATCGAGCAGTACTTC. This codes for CASGKVGGIEQYF.

The chain links TRBV20-1 to TRBJ2-3; 7 bases map to TRBD2. J was trimmed by 1 base and V by 0 bases; bases with no gene match: 10. Germline V gives CDR1 DFQATT, CDR2 SNEGSKA (reference sequence). CDR3 length: 17 amino acids. The CDR3 nucleotides are TGCAGTGCTAGAGATGGGAGGGCGGCTAGAGGCACAGATACGCAGTATTTT. Translated, it gives CSARDGRAARGTDTQYF.

The rearrangement links TRBV5-6 to TRBJ1-1; D is unresolved. V lost 3 bases to trimming and J lost 5 bases, with 14 bases between them. The CDR3 runs to 14 residues. CDR1 and CDR2 (germline): SGHDT, YYEEEE. DNA of the CDR3: TGTGCCAGCAGCTCGGACCCCACGGGGACTGAAGCTTTCTTT. This translates into CASSSDPTGTEAFF.

The chain recombines TRBV20-1 with TRBJ2-1; 7 positions match TRBD2. J was trimmed by 7 bases and V by 5 bases; bases with no gene match: 11. The V gene's germline CDR1 is DFQATT and CDR2 SNEGSKA (reference sequence). The CDR3 spans 14 residues. The DNA of the CDR3 is TGCAGTGCTCCTAAGAGCGGGAAAAGGAATGAGCAGTTCTTC. Translated: CSAPKSGKRNEQFF.

In this sample, this clonotype turned up a few times. V usage is TRBV7-3 and J usage is TRBJ1-1; D is uncertain. Deletions cut 5 bases from V and 0 bases from J, with 13 bases between. The CDR3 has 15 residues. From germline, CDR1 is SGHTA and CDR2 FQGTGA. The CDR3 region is CASSLSPGLNTEAFF. CDR3 bases: TGTGCCAGCAGCCTCTCCCCGGGGTTGAACACTGAAGCTTTCTTT.

This sequence joins TRBV11-2 and TRBJ2-7, with no clear D. Per the germline V gene, CDR1 is SGHAT and CDR2 is FQNNGV. This CDR3 has 14 residues. V shed 0 bases and J shed 3 bases, with 9 bases lying between them. CDR3 sequence reads: CASSLELNLYEQYF. The CDR3 DNA follows: TGTGCCAGCAGCTTAGAACTGAATCTCTACGAGCAGTACTTC.

This clonotype turned up a few times. The rearrangement joins TRBV29-1 to TRBJ1-1; no firm D call. V was trimmed by 6 bases and J by 5 bases, leaving 16 bases between them. The length of the CDR3 is 13 residues. Per the germline V gene, CDR1 is SQVTM and CDR2 is ANQGSEA. DNA for the CDR3: TGCAGCGTGGCTTACTTGTTTGGGACTGAAGCTTTCTTT. Its translation is CSVAYLFGTEAFF. Together with reference TRBV29-1 and TRBJ1-1, the CDR3 gives the full variable domain: SAVISQKPSRDICQRGTSLTIQCQVDSQVTMMFWYRQQPGQSLTLIATANQGSEATYESGFVIDKFPISRPNLTFSTLTVSNMSPEDSSIYLCSVAYLFGTEAFFGQGTRLTVV.

The V call is TRBV5-1, the J call TRBJ2-3; D not certain. The CDR3 totals 16 residues. Germline V gene lookup returns CDR1 SGHRS and CDR2 YFSETQ. The V end was cut by 0 bases, the J end by 0 bases, with 11 bases between. Here the CDR3 DNA reads TGCGCCAGCAGCTTGGGTCTTGCGCTGAGCACAGATACGCAGTATTTT. Amino acids: CASSLGLALSTDTQYF.

The chain couples TRBV12-3 or TRBV12-4 to TRBJ1-5; 11 bases are a match to TRBD1. V dropped 3 bases and J dropped 5; count of bases not matched to a gene: 6. This CDR3 has 16 amino acids. CDR3 nucleotide sequence: TGTGCCAGCAGTTTCCGGGGGACAGGGGGTGATCAGCCCCAGCATTTT. Protein product: CASSFRGTGGDQPQHF.

V usage is TRBV29-1 and J usage is TRBJ1-2, with 7 nucleotides matching TRBD1. V lost 3 bases, J lost 4 bases, and 8 bases stayed unmatched. CDR3 length: 14 residues. Germline CDR1 SQVTM, CDR2 ANQGSEA. Written as DNA, the CDR3 is TGCAGCGTTGATAAACAGGGGCGCACCTATGGCTACACCTTC. It yields the protein CSVDKQGRTYGYTF. Full variable domain (missing parts from reference TRBV29-1 and TRBJ1-2): SAVISQKPSRDICQRGTSLTIQCQVDSQVTMMFWYRQQPGQSLTLIATANQGSEATYESGFVIDKFPISRPNLTFSTLTVSNMSPEDSSIYLCSVDKQGRTYGYTFGSGTRLTVV.

V gene TRBV12-3 or TRBV12-4 combines with J gene TRBJ2-3; 9 positions agree with TRBD2. There are 18 residues in the CDR3. The trim removed 3 bases at V and 0 bases at J, leaving 10 bases unmatched. This CDR3 reads CASSFLLAGSSSTDTQYF. The DNA of the CDR3 is TGTGCCAGCAGTTTCCTACTAGCGGGTTCCTCCAGCACAGATACGCAGTATTTT.

This chain's CDR3 is CSARSGTGLPPTVLYEQYF. As DNA, the CDR3 is TGCAGTGCTAGAAGTGGGACAGGACTTCCCCCGACCGTCCTTTACGAGCAGTACTTC. The V and J genes are TRBV20-1 and TRBJ2-7, with 8 bases that match TRBD1. There are 19 residues in the CDR3. V lost 2 bases and J lost 4; bases outside the gene matches: 22. Germline assignment: CDR1 DFQATT and CDR2 SNEGSKA (reference sequence).

This clonotype appeared a few times. This chain links TRBV6-5 with TRBJ2-5, with D maybe TRBD2 (6 bases). CDR1 is MNHEY, CDR2 SVGAGI, per germline. V lost 0 bases, J lost 11 bases, and 10 bases lay in between. The length of the CDR3 is 12 residues. For the CDR3, the DNA is TGTGCCAGCAGTTACTCCGGGACTGAGCAGTACTTC. It yields the protein CASSYSGTEQYF.

This clonotype was found a few times. The chain joins TRBV6-5 to TRBJ2-1; tentative D call: TRBD2 (5 bases). The DNA end is more similar to TRBJ2-7, so the J call may be wrong. Germline values: CDR1 MNHEY, CDR2 SVGAGI. The CDR3 sequence is 15 residues long. Here the CDR3 reads CASSYPGLTYNEQYF. CDR3 DNA: TGTGCCAGCAGTTACCCCGGACTTACCTACAATGAGCAGTACTTC.

The V call is TRBV20-1, the J call TRBJ2-2, with 13 bases lining up with TRBD2. The CDR3 is 13 residues long. In germline, CDR1 is DFQATT, CDR2 SNEGSKA (reference sequence). V was clipped by 5 bases and J by 6 bases; unmatched bases: 0. This chain's CDR3 is CSAGLAGAGELFF. Written as DNA, the CDR3 is TGCAGTGCTGGACTAGCGGGAGCCGGGGAGCTGTTTTTT.

Points on this clonotype: This may stem from a read error, because a much larger clone lies one nucleotide away. The chain couples TRBV9 to TRBJ1-4; 9 positions match TRBD1. The germline V gene has CDR1 SGDLS and CDR2 YYNGEE. The CDR3 covers 15 residues. V was pared by 4 bases and J by 7 bases, with 8 bases of the junction left unmatched. The CDR3 reads CASSRGQGGIEKLFF. DNA of the CDR3: TGTGCCAGCAGCAGGGGACAGGGAGGAATTGAAAAACTGTTTTTT.

This clonotype was recorded a few times. The chain carries TRBV6-1 and TRBJ2-7; D perhaps matches TRBD2 (6 bases). CDR1 MNHNS and CDR2 SASEGT come from the germline V gene. This CDR3 contains 16 residues. V dropped 7 bases and J dropped 2 bases, with 21 bases sitting between them. Here the CDR3 DNA reads TGTGCCAGCATCCTAGGGTTACTAGCAAAAACCTACGAGCAGTACTTC. Translation: CASILGLLAKTYEQYF.

This chain uses TRBV4-3 with TRBJ2-1; 13 bases are a match to TRBD2. V lost 8 bases and J lost 6; bases outside the gene matches: 7. The length of the CDR3 is 15 residues. In germline, CDR1 is LGHNA, CDR2 YSLEER. The CDR3 nucleotides read TGCGCCAGCGGACAGAGGACTAGCGGGAGCAATGAGCAGTTCTTC. Its translation: CASGQRTSGSNEQFF.

This clonotype was counted between two and nine times. The chain carries TRBV2 and TRBJ1-1; TRBD1 aligns across 8 bases. Germline values: CDR1 SNHLY, CDR2 FYNNEI. CDR3 length equals 15 residues. The V gene end was trimmed by 7 bases and the J gene end by 4 bases; junction bases not matched to a gene: 11. This chain's CDR3 is CASTVGLDRGTEAFF. CDR3 DNA sequence: TGTGCCAGCACTGTGGGGTTAGACAGGGGCACTGAAGCTTTCTTT.

This CDR3 reads CASSSYRAGRSGANVLTF. The CDR3 DNA is TGTGCCAGCAGCTCATACAGGGCCGGTCGCTCTGGGGCCAACGTCCTGACTTTC. The rearrangement links TRBV7-2 to TRBJ2-6; perhaps TRBD1 as D (6 bases). The CDR3 extends over 18 amino acids. V was pared by 4 bases and J by 0 bases, with 16 bases between. Germline CDR1 reads SGHTA; CDR2 reads FQGNSA.

The chain combines TRBV7-2 with TRBJ1-1; D gene ambiguous. V lost 2 bases to trimming and J lost 1 base, with 14 bases between them. The CDR3 is 16 amino acids. Germline V gene lookup returns CDR1 SGHTA and CDR2 FQGNSA. As DNA, the CDR3 is TGTGCCAGCAGCTTATCGAGGTCCCGCCAGAACACTGAAGCTTTCTTT. This translates into CASSLSRSRQNTEAFF.

Here the CDR3 DNA reads TGTGCCAGCACCCAACGGCAGGGGGGTCGCAATTCACCCCTCCACTTT. It specifies CASTQRQGGRNSPLHF. The chain recombines TRBV7-2 with TRBJ1-6, with TRBD1 identical over 7 bases. The junction had 13 bases not matched to a gene; V was cut back by 7 bases and J by 7 bases. There are 16 residues in the CDR3. Germline V gives CDR1 SGHTA, CDR2 FQGNSA.

This chain joins TRBV7-2 and TRBJ2-5; no definite D call. This CDR3 is built from 13 residues. CDR1 is SGHTA, CDR2 FQGNSA, per germline. The V and J ends lost 1 base and 5 bases respectively, with 8 bases between them. The CDR3, as DNA: TGTGCCAGCAGCTTAGTACACGGGGAGACCCAGTACTTC. This sequence encodes CASSLVHGETQYF.